This entry concerns a single TCR beta chain. The data derive from a study of blood T cell repertoires in COVID-19. Sequencing used immunoSEQ multiplex PCR; TCRdb keeps in-frame clones, though not all of them. This table has some 360,000 clones, about 88% appearing once. V lost 5 bases to trimming and J lost 4 bases, with 23 bases between them. The germline V gene has CDR1 SEHNR and CDR2 FQNEAQ (reference sequence). The CDR3 runs 18 residues. The sequenced material came from PBMCs or T cells enriched from blood (not recorded which). The chain combines TRBV7-9 with TRBJ2-2, with D possibly being TRBD1 (7 bases). The TCR was taken from a woman aged 30 to 39 who had been exposed to COVID-19. CDR3 in DNA: TGTGCCAGCAGCCCACCCCTCAGGGGGGTCAGCCCCACCGGGGAGCTGTTTTTT. It codes for CASSPPLRGVSPTGELFF.